Listed below are T cell receptor beta chains from one sample, sequenced in a study of T cell repertoires in cytomegalovirus infection. TCRdb re-analysed the reads in MiXCR, keeping a single row per CDR3 protein. The sample has about 920,000 distinct CDR3 sequences; around 29% are singletons. Their antigens remain unidentified. The material was cultured CD8+ T cells from PBMCs, obtained from culture after CMV antigen stimulation. Receptors were obtained from a human donor in good health (CMV status not recorded). Some clones in this sample may be carry-over from other donors' samples. CDR3s include the opening cysteine and the closing phenylalanine or tryptophan. The D gene is left open where the match is weak. Rows may omit the clone size; those that give it use once, few, many or a size class.

length	size	D	V	J	DNA	CDR3
15	NA	NA	TRBV6-1	TRBJ1-1	TGTGCCAGCAGTGAAGTGGGACCAACGAACACTGAAGCTTTCTTT	CASSEVGPTNTEAFF
18	few	TRBD2	TRBV12-5	TRBJ2-6	TGTGCTAGTGGTTTTTGGGGGGGTACCTCCTCTGGGGCCAACGTCCTGACTTTC	CASGFWGGTSSGANVLTF
14	few	NA	TRBV6-2/TRBV6-3	TRBJ2-1	TGTGCCAGCAGTTACTCGAATCTTTTCGGTGGGCAGTTCTTC	CASSYSNLFGGQFF
17	NA	TRBD2	TRBV10-3	TRBJ2-3	TGTGCCATCAGTGAGTTAGCGGGGGGGCCCCGCACAGATACGCAGTATTTT	CAISELAGGPRTDTQYF
14	NA	NA	TRBV27	TRBJ2-7	TGTGCCAGCAGTCTTGGGTCCCTATCCTACGAGCAGTACTTC	CASSLGSLSYEQYF
13	many	NA	TRBV19	TRBJ1-1	TGTGCCAGTAAGGAGGCCGGATTGGGCGAAGCTTTCTTT	CASKEAGLGEAFF
16	many	NA	TRBV4-3	TRBJ1-1	TGCGCCAGCAGCCAAGTTGGGGGACCGGGTGGGGCTGAAGCTTTCTTT	CASSQVGGPGGAEAFF
17	few	NA	TRBV18	TRBJ1-1	TGTGCCAGCTCACCATGGCCCAGACAGAGAAAGAACACTGAAGCTTTCTTT	CASSPWPRQRKNTEAFF
16	few	NA	TRBV6-1	TRBJ1-1	TGTGCCAGCAGTGAACAGTGGGCAGATATGAACACTGAAGCTTTCTTT	CASSEQWADMNTEAFF
14	few	NA	TRBV7-2	TRBJ2-7	TGTGCCAGCAGCTTAAACATTCAATCCTACGAGCAGTACTTC	CASSLNIQSYEQYF
13	many	NA	TRBV7-9	TRBJ2-3	TGTGCCAGCAGCTTAGAAGGCACAGATACGCAGTATTTT	CASSLEGTDTQYF
18	few	TRBD1	TRBV7-8	TRBJ2-2	TGTGCCAGCAGCTTAAGGGACAGGGCCCTAATCAACACCGGGGAGCTGTTTTTT	CASSLRDRALINTGELFF